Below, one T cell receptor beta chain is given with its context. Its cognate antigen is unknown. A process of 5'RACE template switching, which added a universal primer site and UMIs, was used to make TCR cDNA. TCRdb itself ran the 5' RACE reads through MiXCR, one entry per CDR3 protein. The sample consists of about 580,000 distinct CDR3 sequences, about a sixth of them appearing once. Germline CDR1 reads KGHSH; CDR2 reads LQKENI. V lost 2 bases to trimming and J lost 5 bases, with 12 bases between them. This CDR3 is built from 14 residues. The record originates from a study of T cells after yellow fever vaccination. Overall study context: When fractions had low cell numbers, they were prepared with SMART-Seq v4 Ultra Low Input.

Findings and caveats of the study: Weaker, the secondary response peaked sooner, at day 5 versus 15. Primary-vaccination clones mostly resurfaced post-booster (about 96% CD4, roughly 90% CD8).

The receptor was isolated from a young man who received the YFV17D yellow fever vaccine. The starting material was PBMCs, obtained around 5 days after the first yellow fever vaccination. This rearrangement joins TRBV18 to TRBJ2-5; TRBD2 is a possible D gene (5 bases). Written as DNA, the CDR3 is TGTGCCAGCTCACCATATACTAGGAGGGAGACCCAGTACTTC. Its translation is CASSPYTRRETQYF.